The clone carrying this T cell receptor (beta chain) has a single count. Its antigen is undetermined. The data were produced by immunoSEQ multiplex PCR, yet TCRdb's version contains in-frame clones alone and is incomplete. The sample consists of 150,000 to 200,000 clones, approximately 90% of them appearing once. CDR1 is MNHEY, CDR2 SVGAGI, per germline. Trimming took off 7 bases at V and 6 bases at J, with 19 bases between the two ends. The CDR3 extends over 14 amino acids. Samples with a second dose at about 4 or about 12 weeks were pooled together. This sample was taken from a study of T cell responses to AZD1222 COVID-19 vaccine. The study, taken as a whole, reports: Repertoire sampling was restricted to post-peak T cell response timepoints. With dominance at 160-218 and 743-854, vaccine-associated CD4 TCRs spanned spike. Variant regions that are unmutated are reportedly the target of nearly half of spike-specific TCRs.

Specimen: peripheral blood, collected 28 days after the second AZD1222 dose. The chain couples TRBV6-5 to TRBJ2-7; tentatively, D is TRBD1 or TRBD2 (5 bases each). The clonotype was recovered from an adult who received the AZD1222 COVID-19 vaccine. CDR3 amino acids: CASIPPGRGLEQYF. CDR3 DNA: TGTGCCAGCATACCCCCGGGACGGGGCCTCGAGCAGTACTTC.